Listed below are T cell receptor beta chains from one sample, sequenced in a study of PD-L1 blockade in urothelial cancer. Clones were read by immunoSEQ multiplex PCR, and TCRdb kept only the in-frame ones, dropping some. The table lists roughly 90,000 clones, around 90% of them singletons. The starting material was PBMCs, obtained around atezolizumab (anti-PD-L1) treatment. The receptors shown here come from a woman aged 80 or over with urothelial cancer. Both conserved end residues are part of each CDR3. D genes are given only for firm matches. The size field is filled for only some rows; it gives once, few, many or a size class.

j_call clone_size d_call v_call cdr3_nt cdr3_aa
TRBJ2-7 NA NA TRBV30 TGTGCCTGGGAACAGGGATACGAGCAGTACTTC CAWEQGYEQYF
TRBJ2-7 NA TRBD2 TRBV27 TGTGCCAGACCCCTCGAGACGAGCGGGAGGATCGAGCAGTACTTC CARPLETSGRIEQYF
TRBJ2-1 NA NA TRBV5-1 TGCGCCAGCAGCCGCCCAGCCTACAATGAGCAGTTCTTC CASSRPAYNEQFF
TRBJ2-3 once NA TRBV5-6 TGTGCCAGCAGCTTCCCGAGGAACACAGATACGCAGTATTTT CASSFPRNTDTQYF
TRBJ2-1 NA TRBD2 TRBV18 TGTGCCAGCTCACAAAATAGCGGGAGTGGAGGCAATGAGCAGTTCTTC CASSQNSGSGGNEQFF
TRBJ2-5 NA NA TRBV7-9 TGTGCCAGCAGCTCAGAAGAGACCCAGTACTTC CASSSEETQYF
TRBJ1-2 NA NA TRBV28 TGTGCCAGCAGCAGAAGTCTAGGTGGCTACACCTTC CASSRSLGGYTF
TRBJ1-5 NA TRBD1 TRBV27 TGTGCCAGCAGTGTAAGACAGGGGGCAGGTCAGCCCCAGCATTTT CASSVRQGAGQPQHF
TRBJ1-2 NA NA TRBV6-6 TGTGCCAGCAGTCCCTCCCTATATGGCTACACCTTC CASSPSLYGYTF
TRBJ2-7 NA NA TRBV5-4 TGTGCCAGCAGCCGAATCGGGGTCGAATCCTACGAGCAGTACTTC CASSRIGVESYEQYF
TRBJ2-7 once TRBD1 TRBV28 TGTGCCAGCACCAGCCCGGGACAGGGCTACTACGAGCAGTACTTC CASTSPGQGYYEQYF
TRBJ2-3 NA NA TRBV5-4 TGTGCCAGCAGCTCCACTAGCACAGATACGCAGTATTTT CASSSTSTDTQYF
TRBJ2-3 NA NA TRBV9 TGTGCCAGCAGCGTAGTGGGACAAAACACAGATACGCAGTATTTT CASSVVGQNTDTQYF
TRBJ1-2 NA NA TRBV4-2 TGTGCCAGCAGCCAAGAAAGACAGGCCTTGCGGCTAGCTAACTATGGCTACACCTTC CASSQERQALRLANYGYTF
TRBJ2-1 NA TRBD2 TRBV7-2 TGTGCCAGCAGCTCACTAGCGGGAGTTCGCAATGAGCAGTTCTTC CASSSLAGVRNEQFF
TRBJ2-5 once TRBD2 TRBV14 TGTGCCAGCAGCCAAAGGAGACTAGCGGGAGTGGAGACCCAGTACTTC CASSQRRLAGVETQYF
TRBJ1-2 NA NA TRBV5-1 TGCGCCAGCAGCTTAAGAGGGCTCGGTTACACCTTC CASSLRGLGYTF
TRBJ2-7 NA NA TRBV6-1 TGTGCCGTACGACTGGGTCCTACAAGCTCCTACGAGCAGTACTTC CAVRLGPTSSYEQYF
TRBJ2-5 NA TRBD2 TRBV6-1 TGTGCCAGCAGTGAACGTGCTAGCGGGAGAGAGACCCAGTACTTC CASSERASGRETQYF
TRBJ2-1 few TRBD2 TRBV10-1 TGCGCCAGCAGTGGCATGGCGGGAGGTCAAACTATCAGCTCCTACAATGAGCAGTTCTTC CASSGMAGGQTISSYNEQFF
TRBJ2-7 NA NA TRBV4-2 TGTGCCAGCAGCCAGGCCAGGGGTCTCTACGAGCAGTACTTC CASSQARGLYEQYF
TRBJ2-6 NA NA TRBV25-1 TGTGCCAGCAGTCCGACAGACTCTGGGGCCAACGTCCTGACTTTC CASSPTDSGANVLTF
TRBJ1-1 NA NA TRBV7-3 TGTGCCAGCAGCCCGCAGGGTCAGGGGAACACTGAAGCTTTCTTT CASSPQGQGNTEAFF
TRBJ2-5 NA TRBD1 TRBV18 TGTGCCAGCTCACCACCGACAGGGGCCGGTAGGGCGCAAGAGACCCAGTACTTC CASSPPTGAGRAQETQYF
TRBJ1-1 NA NA TRBV28 TGTGCCAGCAGTACTCACTCTGAAGCTTTCTTT CASSTHSEAFF
TRBJ2-5 NA NA TRBV15 TGTGCCACCAGCAGGTACAGAGAAGAGACCCAGTACTTC CATSRYREETQYF
TRBJ2-7 NA TRBD1 TRBV27 TGTGCCAGCAGTTTACAGGGACAGCGCTCCTACGAGCAGTACTTC CASSLQGQRSYEQYF
TRBJ1-1 NA NA TRBV28 TGTGCCAGCAGTCCCTGGGGTAGTGCGGGGGAAGCTTTCTTT CASSPWGSAGEAFF
TRBJ2-7 NA TRBD1 TRBV6-1 TGTGCCAGCAGTGGACAGGGGGCCGGCGAGCAGTACTTC CASSGQGAGEQYF
TRBJ2-7 once TRBD1 TRBV19 TGTGCCAGTAGTCCCTACCGGGGACAGGGCGCGGGGGAGCAGTACTTC CASSPYRGQGAGEQYF
TRBJ2-1 NA NA TRBV19 TGTGCCAGTAGTATGAGCCCTTGGAGGGATGAGCAGTTCTTC CASSMSPWRDEQFF
TRBJ1-3 NA NA TRBV25-1 TGTGCCAGCAGTGACGGGGGAGCTGGAAACACCATATATTTT CASSDGGAGNTIYF
TRBJ2-7 once TRBD1 TRBV7-9 TGTGCCAGCAGCATCGGGACAGCCTACGAGCAGTACTTC CASSIGTAYEQYF
TRBJ2-1 NA NA TRBV9 TGTGCCAGCAGCGTGCTACAGGGATCCTCCTACAATGAGCAGTTCTTC CASSVLQGSSYNEQFF
TRBJ2-3 NA NA TRBV10-1 TGCGCCAGCAGTGAGTGGGGGGGCTCTACAGATACGCAGTATTTT CASSEWGGSTDTQYF
TRBJ1-2 NA NA TRBV29-1 TGCAGCGATTACAGAGCTAACTATGGCTACACCTTC CSDYRANYGYTF
TRBJ2-7 NA TRBD2 TRBV28 TGTGCCAGCGCGTATTGGACTAGCGGGGCCTACGAGCAGTACTTC CASAYWTSGAYEQYF